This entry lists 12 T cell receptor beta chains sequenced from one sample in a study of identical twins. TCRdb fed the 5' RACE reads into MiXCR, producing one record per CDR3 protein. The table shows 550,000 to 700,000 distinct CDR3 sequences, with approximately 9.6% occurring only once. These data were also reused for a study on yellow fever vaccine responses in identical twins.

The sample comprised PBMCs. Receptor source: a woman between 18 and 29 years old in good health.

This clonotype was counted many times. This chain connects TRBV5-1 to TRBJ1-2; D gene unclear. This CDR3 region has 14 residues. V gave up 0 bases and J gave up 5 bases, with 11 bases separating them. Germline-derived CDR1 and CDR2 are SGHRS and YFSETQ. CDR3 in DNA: TGCGCCAGCAGCTTGGAGTCTTTTGGGTATGGCTACACCTTC. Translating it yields CASSLESFGYGYTF.

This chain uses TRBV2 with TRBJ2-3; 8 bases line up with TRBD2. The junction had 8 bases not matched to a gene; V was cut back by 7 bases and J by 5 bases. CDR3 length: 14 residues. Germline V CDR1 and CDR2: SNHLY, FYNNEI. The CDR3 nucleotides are TGTGCCAGCAAGAGAGCGGGGGTGGGAGATACGCAGTATTTT. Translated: CASKRAGVGDTQYF.

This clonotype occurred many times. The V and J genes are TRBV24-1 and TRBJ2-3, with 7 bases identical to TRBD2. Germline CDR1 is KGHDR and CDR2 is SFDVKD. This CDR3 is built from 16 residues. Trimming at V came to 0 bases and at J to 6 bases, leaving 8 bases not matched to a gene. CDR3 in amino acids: CATSDLLSGGGDTQYF. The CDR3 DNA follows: TGTGCCACCAGTGATTTGCTATCGGGAGGAGGTGATACGCAGTATTTT.

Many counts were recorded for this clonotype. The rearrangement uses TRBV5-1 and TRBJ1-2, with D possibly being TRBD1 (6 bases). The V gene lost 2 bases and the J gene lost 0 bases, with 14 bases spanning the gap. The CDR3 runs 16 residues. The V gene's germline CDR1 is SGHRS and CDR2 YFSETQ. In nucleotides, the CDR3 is TGCGCCAGCAGCTTCGAGGGGGGACCTTCTAACTATGGCTACACCTTC. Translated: CASSFEGGPSNYGYTF. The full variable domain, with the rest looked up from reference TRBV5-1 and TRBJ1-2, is KAGVTQTPRYLIKTRGQQVTLSCSPISGHRSVSWYQQTPGQGLQFLFEYFSETQRNKGNFPGRFSGRQFSNSRSEMNVSTLELGDSALYLCASSFEGGPSNYGYTFGSGTRLTVV.

This chain's CDR3 is CASSQVDEQFF. CDR3 DNA: TGTGCCAGCAGCCAAGTCGATGAGCAGTTCTTC. The chain carries TRBV3-1 and TRBJ2-1; no firm D call. The CDR3 spans 11 residues. Per germline, CDR1 LGHDT and CDR2 YNNKEL (reference sequence). Trimming took 1 base from V and 8 from J, leaving 3 bases between them.

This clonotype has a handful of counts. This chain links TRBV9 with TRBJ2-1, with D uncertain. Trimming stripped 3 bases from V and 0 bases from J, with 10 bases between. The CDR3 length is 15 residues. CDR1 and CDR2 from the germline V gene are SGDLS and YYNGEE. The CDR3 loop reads CASSDPASSYNEQFF. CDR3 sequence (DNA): TGTGCCAGCAGCGACCCTGCAAGCTCCTACAATGAGCAGTTCTTC.

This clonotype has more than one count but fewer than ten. CDR3 sequence: CASSDFVAGDPNTQYF. In DNA form, the CDR3 reads TGTGCCAGCAGTGATTTTGTAGCGGGAGACCCCAATACGCAGTATTTT. The gene calls are TRBV25-1 and TRBJ2-3, with TRBD2 matching over 9 bases. The CDR3 consists of 16 residues. Germline CDR1 is MGHDK and CDR2 is SYGVNS. The ends lost 3 bases at V and 7 bases at J; junction bases unmatched: 11. Supplemented by reference TRBV25-1 and TRBJ2-3, the full variable domain reads EADIYQTPRYLVIGTGKKITLECSQTMGHDKMYWYQQDPGMELHLIHYSYGVNSTEKGDLSSESTVSRIRTEHFPLTLESARPSHTSQYLCASSDFVAGDPNTQYFGPGTRLTVL.

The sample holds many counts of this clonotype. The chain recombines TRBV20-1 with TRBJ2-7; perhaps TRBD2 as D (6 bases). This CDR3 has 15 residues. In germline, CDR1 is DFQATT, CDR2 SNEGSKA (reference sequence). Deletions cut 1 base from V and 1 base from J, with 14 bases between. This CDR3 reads CSARVSASESYEQYF. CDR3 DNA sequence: TGCAGTGCTAGAGTTTCGGCTAGCGAATCCTACGAGCAGTACTTC.

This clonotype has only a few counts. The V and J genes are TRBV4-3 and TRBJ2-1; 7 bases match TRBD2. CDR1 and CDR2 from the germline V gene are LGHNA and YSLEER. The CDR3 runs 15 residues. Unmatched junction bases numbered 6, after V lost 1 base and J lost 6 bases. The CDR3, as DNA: TGCGCCAGCAGCCAAGGGGAGGGAGTGGTCAATGAGCAGTTCTTC. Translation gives CASSQGEGVVNEQFF.

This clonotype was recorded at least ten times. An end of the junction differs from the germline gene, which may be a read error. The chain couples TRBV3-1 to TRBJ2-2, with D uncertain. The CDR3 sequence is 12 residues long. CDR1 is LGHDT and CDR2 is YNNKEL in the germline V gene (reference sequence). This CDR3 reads CASSLNTGELFF. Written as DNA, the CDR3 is TGCGCCAGCAGCTTAAACACCGGGGAGCTGTTTTTT.

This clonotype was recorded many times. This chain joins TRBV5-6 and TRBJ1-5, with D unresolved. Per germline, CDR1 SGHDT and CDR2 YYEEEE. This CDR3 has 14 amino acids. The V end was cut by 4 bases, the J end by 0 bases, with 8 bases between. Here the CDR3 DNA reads TGTGCCAGCAGCGGGGAAAATAGCAATCAGCCCCAGCATTTT. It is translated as CASSGENSNQPQHF. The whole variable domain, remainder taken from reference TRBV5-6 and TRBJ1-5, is DAGVTQSPTHLIKTRGQQVTLRCSPKSGHDTVSWYQQALGQGPQFIFQYYEEEERQRGNFPDRFSGHQFPNYSSELNVNALLLGDSALYLCASSGENSNQPQHFGDGTRLSIL.

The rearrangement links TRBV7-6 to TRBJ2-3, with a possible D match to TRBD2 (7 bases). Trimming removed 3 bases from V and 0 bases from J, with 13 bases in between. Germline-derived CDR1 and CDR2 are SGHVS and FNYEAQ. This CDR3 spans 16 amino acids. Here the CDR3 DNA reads TGTGCCAGCAGCTTCATCCGGGGGGCTAGCACAGATACGCAGTATTTT. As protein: CASSFIRGASTDTQYF.